The next 7 T cell receptor beta chains were all read from a single sample in a study of blood T cell repertoires in COVID-19 (TCRdb year 2020). Library preparation used the immunoSEQ multiplex PCR assay. TCRdb obtained this table from immuneACCESS and retained in-frame rearrangements with V and J assigned. These tables miss some clones; where compared with another copy, unresolved V genes account for less than half of the shortfall, and the remainder is unexplained. This sample lists hundreds of thousands of clones; 87% were detected once. The ten largest clones take up around 1.9% of the sample. Material for sequencing was PBMCs or T cells enriched from blood (not recorded which). The source of these receptors is a man aged 40-49 years in a cohort exposed to, infected with or recovered from COVID-19 (not recorded which).

The chain combines TRBV5-6 with TRBJ2-7, with 8 bases matching TRBD1. J was trimmed by 4 bases and V by 2 bases; bases with no gene match: 5. CDR3 length: 14 amino acids. Per germline, CDR1 SGHDT and CDR2 YYEEEE. In nucleotides, the CDR3 is TGTGCCAGCAGCTTAGGACAGGGTTTTTACGAGCAGTACTTC. It yields the protein CASSLGQGFYEQYF.

The rearrangement uses TRBV24-1 and TRBJ1-2; the match to TRBD1 covers 10 bases. The V gene's germline CDR1 is KGHDR and CDR2 SFDVKD. After removal of 3 bases from V and 4 bases from J, the junction contained 7 bases not matched to a gene. CDR3 length: 16 residues. CDR3 region: CATSDPSTGGTYGYTF. The CDR3 DNA reads as TGTGCCACCAGTGATCCATCGACAGGGGGCACCTATGGCTACACCTTC.

CDR3 DNA sequence: TGTGCCAGCAGCTCGGCGGGGGTGGGGGCCTACGAGCAGTACTTC. This encodes CASSSAGVGAYEQYF. The V and J genes are TRBV6-5 and TRBJ2-7, with 7 positions matching TRBD2. After removal of 6 bases from V and 2 bases from J, the junction contained 10 bases not matched to a gene. The CDR3 sequence is 15 residues long. CDR1 MNHEY and CDR2 SVGAGI come from the germline V gene.

The chain recombines TRBV12-5 with TRBJ1-3; possibly TRBD1 for D (5 bases). The CDR3 runs to 15 residues. Per germline, CDR1 LGHNT and CDR2 FRNRAP. The V end was cut by 6 bases, the J end by 0 bases, with 12 bases between. The chain's CDR3 is CASGGGRISGNTIYF. The CDR3 region has the DNA TGTGCTAGTGGGGGGGGACGGATCTCTGGAAACACCATATATTTT.

CDR3 nucleotides: TGTGCCAGTAGTGCCAGGGGACAGATTCGCATATCACCCCTCCACTTT. Translation: CASSARGQIRISPLHF. The chain carries TRBV19 and TRBJ1-6; the match to TRBD1 covers 7 bases. Trimming removed 5 bases from V and 10 bases from J; junction bases left unmatched: 14. The CDR3 has 16 amino acids. Per the germline V gene, CDR1 is LNHDA and CDR2 is SQIVND (reference sequence).

The chain recombines TRBV30 with TRBJ1-3; tentative D call: TRBD1 (6 bases). The CDR3 length is 14 residues. Germline loops: CDR1 GTSNPN, CDR2 SVGIG (reference sequence). The V and J ends lost 2 bases and 4 bases respectively, with 12 bases between them. As DNA, the CDR3 is TGTGCCTGGAGTCCGGACAGCCTAGGAAACACCATATATTTT. Translated, it gives CAWSPDSLGNTIYF.

The chain links TRBV5-8 to TRBJ1-5, with 11 bases matching TRBD1. The CDR3 contains 16 residues. CDR1 and CDR2 from the germline V gene are SGHTS and YDEGEE. V was pared by 0 bases and J by 9 bases, with 8 bases of the junction left unmatched. CDR3 sequence reads: CASSLVGQGATGPQHF. The CDR3 DNA sequence: TGTGCCAGCAGCTTGGTAGGACAGGGGGCGACAGGGCCCCAGCATTTT.